This T cell receptor (beta chain) stems from a study of human T cells and chemical hapten exposure. Across the study: Across its roughly 24 weeks, the study gave patients weekly diphenylcyclopropenone doses to the scalp. Overall study findings and caveats: TCRs above 1 in 1000 frequency stayed constant with DPC sensitization. Expanded TCRs were compared with controls, and the expanded TCRs formed significantly more large CDR3 similarity clusters.

Per germline, CDR1 MNHNY and CDR2 SVGAGI (reference sequence). Trimming took 0 bases from V and 4 from J, leaving 9 bases between them. This CDR3 has 14 residues. About this clonotype: The antigen remains unidentified.

Time point indicated: patch test 1, 2 weeks after DPC sensitization. Stated treatment: therapeutic diphenylcyclopropenone sensitization with weekly scalp DPC. Each CDR3 protein is one row after TCRdb ran MiXCR on the RACE reads. The table records about 360,000 distinct CDR3 sequences, around 4.8% of them present only once. The sequence derives from a woman aged 45-65 years with alopecia areata. Some clones in this sample may be carry-over from other donors' samples. The V and J genes are TRBV6-6 and TRBJ2-5; a possible D gene is TRBD2 (6 bases). The source material was whole blood, sampled in connection with sensitization to the hapten diphenylcyclopropenone (DPC). CDR3 nucleotide sequence: TGTGCCAGCAGTTACTCCGGAGGGGCAGAGACCCAGTACTTC. It codes for CASSYSGGAETQYF.